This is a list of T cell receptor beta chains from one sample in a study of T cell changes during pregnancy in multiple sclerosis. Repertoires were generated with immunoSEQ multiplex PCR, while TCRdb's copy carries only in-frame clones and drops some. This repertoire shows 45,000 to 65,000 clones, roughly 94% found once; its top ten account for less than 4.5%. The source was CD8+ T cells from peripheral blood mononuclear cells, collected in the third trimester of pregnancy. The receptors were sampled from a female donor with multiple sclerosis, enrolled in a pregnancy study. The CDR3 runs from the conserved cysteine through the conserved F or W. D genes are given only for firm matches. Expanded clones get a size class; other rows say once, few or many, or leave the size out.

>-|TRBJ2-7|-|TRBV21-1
CASSKEKPSGTETYEQYF
TGTGCCAGCAGCAAAGAAAAACCCTCCGGGACAGAAACTTACGAGCAGTACTTC
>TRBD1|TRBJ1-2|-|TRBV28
CASSLGGTGHGYTF
TGTGCCAGCAGTTTAGGGGGGACAGGGCATGGCTACACCTTC
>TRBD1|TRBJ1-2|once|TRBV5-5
CASSWGVDRGNYGYTF
TGTGCCAGCAGCTGGGGGGTCGACAGGGGAAACTATGGCTACACCTTC
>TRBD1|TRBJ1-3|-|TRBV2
CASRSTGASGNTIYF
TGTGCCAGCAGAAGTACAGGGGCCTCTGGAAACACCATATATTTT
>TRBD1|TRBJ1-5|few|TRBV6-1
CASSPRDRENQPQHF
TGTGCCAGCAGTCCCCGGGACAGGGAGAATCAGCCCCAGCATTTT
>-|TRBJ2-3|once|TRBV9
CASSVEGGSTDTQYF
TGTGCCAGCAGCGTAGAAGGCGGGAGCACAGATACGCAGTATTTT
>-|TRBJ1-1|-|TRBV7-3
CASSSSSSSSTEAFF
TGTGCCAGCAGCTCCTCCTCCTCGAGTAGCACTGAAGCTTTCTTT
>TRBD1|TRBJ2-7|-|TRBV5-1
CASSWRFQAGGLYEQYF
TGCGCCAGCAGCTGGCGTTTCCAGGCAGGGGGCCTCTACGAGCAGTACTTC
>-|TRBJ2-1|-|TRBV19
CASSPGTFYEQFF
TGTGCCAGTAGTCCCGGGACTTTCTATGAGCAGTTCTTC
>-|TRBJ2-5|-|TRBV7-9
CASSLGTDTRETQYF
TGTGCCAGCAGCTTAGGGACAGATACCAGGGAGACCCAGTACTTC
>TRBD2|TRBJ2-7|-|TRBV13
CASSPDIAGGGIRQYF
TGTGCCAGCAGCCCGGATATAGCGGGAGGGGGGATAAGGCAGTACTTC
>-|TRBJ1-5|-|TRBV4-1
CASSQDQSGYQQPQHF
TGCGCCAGCAGCCAAGATCAATCAGGGTATCAGCAGCCCCAGCATTTT
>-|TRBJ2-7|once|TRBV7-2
CASSHFSDYEQYF
TGTGCCAGCAGCCATTTTTCAGATTACGAGCAGTACTTC
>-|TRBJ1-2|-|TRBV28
CASSPRAAGTNYGYTF
TGTGCCAGCAGTCCCCGTGCGGCAGGGACTAACTATGGCTACACCTTC
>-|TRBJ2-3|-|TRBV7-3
CASSLRGGADTQYF
TGTGCCAGCAGCTTACGAGGAGGCGCAGATACGCAGTATTTT
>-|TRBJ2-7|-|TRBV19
CASSPLGSSYEQYF
TGTGCCAGTAGTCCTCTAGGGAGCTCCTACGAGCAGTACTTC
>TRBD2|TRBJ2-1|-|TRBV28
CASSQEREVFNEQFF
TGTGCCAGCAGCCAGGAGCGGGAGGTCTTCAATGAGCAGTTCTTC
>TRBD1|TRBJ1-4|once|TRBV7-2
CASSPTPGGGEKLFF
TGTGCCAGCAGCCCCACTCCAGGGGGAGGTGAAAAACTGTTTTTT
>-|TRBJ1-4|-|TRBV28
CASSFTGMGHATNEKLFF
TGTGCCAGCAGTTTTACGGGGATGGGCCACGCAACTAATGAAAAACTGTTTTTT
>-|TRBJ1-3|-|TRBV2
CASIKRGSGNTIYF
TGTGCCAGCATAAAAAGGGGCTCTGGAAACACCATATATTTT
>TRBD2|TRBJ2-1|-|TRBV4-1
CASSQATSGVGDEQFF
TGCGCCAGCAGCCAGGCAACTAGCGGAGTTGGGGATGAGCAGTTCTTC
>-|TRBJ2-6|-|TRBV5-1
CASSPPGTSPTGANVLTF
TGCGCCAGCAGCCCCCCAGGGACATCTCCCACTGGGGCCAACGTCCTGACTTTC
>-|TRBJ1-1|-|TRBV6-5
CASSYVEGNTEAFF
TGTGCCAGCAGTTACGTGGAGGGGAACACTGAAGCTTTCTTT
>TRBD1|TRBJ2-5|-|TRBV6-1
CASSEGQGARETQYF
TGTGCCAGCAGTGAGGGACAGGGGGCTCGGGAGACCCAGTACTTC
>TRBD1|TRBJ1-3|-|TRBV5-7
CASSLWDRGPNTIYF
TGTGCCAGCAGCTTGTGGGACAGGGGACCAAACACCATATATTTT